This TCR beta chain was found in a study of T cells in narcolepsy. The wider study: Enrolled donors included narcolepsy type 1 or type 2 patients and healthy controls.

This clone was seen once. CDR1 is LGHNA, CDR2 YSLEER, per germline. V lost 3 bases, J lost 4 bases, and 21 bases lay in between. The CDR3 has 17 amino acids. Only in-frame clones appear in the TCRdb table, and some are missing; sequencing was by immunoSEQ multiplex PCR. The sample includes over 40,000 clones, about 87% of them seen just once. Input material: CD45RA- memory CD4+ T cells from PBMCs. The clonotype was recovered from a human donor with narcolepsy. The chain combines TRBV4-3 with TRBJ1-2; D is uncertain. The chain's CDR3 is CASSHEPPGGPSYGYTF. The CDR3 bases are TGCGCCAGCAGCCATGAACCCCCCGGAGGCCCGTCCTATGGCTACACCTTC.